This TCR beta chain was observed in a study of cytomegalovirus exposure and HLA in healthy donors. Points from the study as a whole: HLA restriction was apparent for most CMV-associated TCR beta chains in a later analysis. Later examination showed HLA-associated TCR beta chains had greater clonal expansion than equally common others. TCR beta sequences numbering fewer than 20,000 were associated with HLA alleles at 0.05 false discovery rate in a later analysis.

With respect to this clone: Its antigen is not known.

The CDR3 is made up of 14 amino acids. Germline V gene lookup returns CDR1 SGHRS and CDR2 YFSETQ. Trimming shortened V by 0 bases and J by 0 bases, and 7 bases separated the two germline ends. With 60 Vbeta and 13 Jbeta primers, the PCR was carried out. The method was immunoSEQ multiplex PCR; TCRdb's version includes in-frame clones alone and lacks a portion of them. The table lists under 250,000 clones. The receptor was isolated from a girl aged 2-10 years in good health and CMV-seropositive. This rearrangement joins TRBV5-1 to TRBJ2-7; D uncertain. Sequences were obtained from PBMCs. CDR3 DNA sequence: TGCGCCAGCAGCTTGGTATCGGGCTCCTACGAGCAGTACTTC. Translating it yields CASSLVSGSYEQYF.